Below, 9 T cell receptor beta chains from the same sample are listed, as sequenced in a study of T cells in Graves' hyperthyroidism and ophthalmopathy. The investigators amplified TCR beta CDR3 regions from RNA transcripts. HTBI primers were employed in a first-round RT-PCR of the TCR CDR3. TCRdb re-derived calls from the multiplex PCR reads in MiXCR, one entry per CDR3 protein. The data contain 300,000 to 400,000 distinct CDR3 sequences, around 13% of them singletons. Source material: blood. These receptors were collected from a woman younger than 45 with Graves' hyperthyroidism.

This clonotype has at least ten counts. The chain carries TRBV29-1 and TRBJ1-1; a weak D match, TRBD1 (6 bases). CDR3 length equals 13 residues. V lost 5 bases to trimming and J lost 4 bases, with 14 bases between them. Germline assignment: CDR1 SQVTM and CDR2 ANQGSEA. The CDR3 coding sequence is TGCAGCGTTCCCTCGGGAGGGGGCACTGAAGCTTTCTTT. This gives the protein CSVPSGGGTEAFF.

The gene calls are TRBV6-1 and TRBJ1-5; D is undetermined. Germline lookup yields CDR1 MNHNS and CDR2 SASEGT. The CDR3 is 14 amino acids. Trimming pared 5 bases from V and 0 bases from J, leaving 8 bases between. The CDR3 DNA follows: TGTGCCAGCAGTTCCGCAAATAGCAATCAGCCCCAGCATTTT. This gives the protein CASSSANSNQPQHF.

The chain couples TRBV2 to TRBJ2-3; 9 positions match TRBD1. There are 19 residues in the CDR3. Germline CDR1 is SNHLY and CDR2 is FYNNEI. After removal of 6 bases from V and 4 bases from J, the junction contained 20 bases not matched to a gene. The CDR3 sequence: CASSAAVQAGTGISDTQYF. Here the CDR3 DNA reads TGTGCCAGCAGCGCAGCAGTACAAGCCGGGACAGGGATTTCAGATACGCAGTATTTT.

This clonotype was counted at least ten times. V is TRBV12-3 or TRBV12-4 and J is TRBJ2-7, with 12 nucleotides matching TRBD2. J was trimmed by 3 bases and V by 3 bases; bases with no gene match: 3. There are 15 residues in the CDR3. CDR3 sequence reads: CASSFRTSGNYEQYF. Here the CDR3 DNA reads TGTGCCAGCAGTTTTAGGACTAGCGGGAACTACGAGCAGTACTTC.

The chain uses TRBV15 and TRBJ1-1; no definite D call. The germline gives CDR1 LNHNV, CDR2 YYDKDF (reference sequence). The CDR3 is made up of 16 amino acids. V was pared by 5 bases and J by 0 bases, with 16 bases between. The CDR3 coding sequence is TGTGCCACCAGCGGAGCAGGAGAGGGCATGAACACTGAAGCTTTCTTT. Its protein product is CATSGAGEGMNTEAFF.

This clonotype was seen many times. This sequence joins TRBV5-6 and TRBJ1-5; no firm D call. CDR1 and CDR2 from the germline V gene are SGHDT and YYEEEE. This CDR3 has 15 residues. V lost 1 base and J lost 3, with 11 bases in between. The CDR3 sequence is CASSLWVQINQPQHF. The CDR3 DNA follows: TGTGCCAGCAGCTTGTGGGTACAGATCAATCAGCCCCAGCATTTT.

With respect to this clonotype: This could be a read error, since a much larger clone is one nucleotide away. The chain couples TRBV11-2 to TRBJ2-3; 14 nucleotides line up with TRBD2. CDR1 and CDR2 (germline): SGHAT, FQNNGV. The CDR3 has 15 amino acids. The V gene end was trimmed by 4 bases and the J gene end by 6 bases; junction bases not matched to a gene: 3. Here the CDR3 reads CASSSGTSGSDTQYF. For the CDR3, the DNA is TGTGCCAGCAGCTCCGGGACTAGCGGGAGTGATACGCAGTATTTT. Combining the CDR3 with reference TRBV11-2 and TRBJ2-3 gives the whole variable domain EAGVAQSPRYKIIEKRQSVAFWCNPISGHATLYWYQQILGQGPKLLIQFQNNGVVDDSQLPKDRFSAERLKGVDSTLKIQPAKLEDSAVYLCASSSGTSGSDTQYFGPGTRLTVL.

The chain links TRBV30 to TRBJ1-5; 8 bases map to TRBD1. The CDR3 extends over 13 amino acids. The trim removed 3 bases at V and 4 bases at J, leaving 2 bases unmatched. The germline V gene encodes CDR1 GTSNPN and CDR2 SVGIG (reference sequence). The CDR3 bases are TGTGCCTGGAGGACAGGGGTAAATCAGCCCCAGCATTTT. Translation gives CAWRTGVNQPQHF.

Concerning this clonotype: The junction shows a germline mismatch at one end, possibly a read error. The rearrangement links TRBV27 to TRBJ2-3, with 9 bases fitting TRBD1. The CDR3 loop spans 15 amino acids. CDR1 and CDR2 from the germline V gene are MNHEY and SMNVEV (reference sequence). CDR3 in amino acids: CPSSPRDRATDTQYF. CDR3 DNA sequence: TGTCCCAGCAGTCCAAGGGACAGGGCCACAGATACGCAGTATTTT.